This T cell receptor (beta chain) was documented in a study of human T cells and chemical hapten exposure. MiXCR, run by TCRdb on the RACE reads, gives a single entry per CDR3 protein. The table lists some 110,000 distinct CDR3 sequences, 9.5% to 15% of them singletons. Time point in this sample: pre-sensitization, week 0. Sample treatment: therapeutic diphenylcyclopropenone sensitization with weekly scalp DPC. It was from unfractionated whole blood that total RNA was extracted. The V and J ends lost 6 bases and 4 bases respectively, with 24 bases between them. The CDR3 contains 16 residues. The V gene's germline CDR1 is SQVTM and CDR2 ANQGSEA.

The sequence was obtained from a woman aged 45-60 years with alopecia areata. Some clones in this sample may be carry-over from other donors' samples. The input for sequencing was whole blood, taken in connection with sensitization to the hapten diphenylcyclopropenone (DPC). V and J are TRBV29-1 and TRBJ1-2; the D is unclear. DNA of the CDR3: TGCAGCGTCCCCAACCCTAACATCGCGGAATTCTATGGCTACACCTTC. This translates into CSVPNPNIAEFYGYTF.